The 16 T cell receptor beta chains presented below share a single source sample, sequenced in a study of T cell responses to AZD1222 COVID-19 vaccine. Using immunoSEQ multiplex PCR, the repertoire was profiled, and TCRdb retains in-frame clones only, with some absent. The sample has some 80,000 clones, about 91% seen once. The sequenced sample was peripheral blood, obtained 28 days after the second dose of the MenACWY control vaccine. All receptors derive from an adult who received the MenACWY meningococcal vaccine as a control.

J is TRBJ1-2 and V is TRBV30, with D unresolved. CDR3 length: 14 residues. Trimming removed 0 bases from V and 5 bases from J, with 13 bases in between. Germline values: CDR1 GTSNPN, CDR2 SVGIG (reference sequence). This CDR3 reads CAWSVKGHSYGYTF. CDR3 sequence (DNA): TGTGCCTGGAGTGTAAAGGGTCATAGTTATGGCTACACCTTC.

V and J are TRBV30 and TRBJ1-1; maybe TRBD1 (6 bases). Trimming stripped 3 bases from V and 4 bases from J, with 15 bases between. The V gene's germline CDR1 is GTSNPN and CDR2 SVGIG (reference sequence). This CDR3 is 14 amino acids long. The CDR3 here is CAWSTGRGGTEAFF. CDR3 DNA sequence: TGTGCCTGGAGCACAGGGCGCGGGGGCACTGAAGCTTTCTTT.

This clone was seen only once. The chain is built from TRBV7-2 and TRBJ1-2, with TRBD1 matching over 7 bases. The CDR3 is made up of 14 amino acids. Germline-derived CDR1 and CDR2 are SGHTA and FQGNSA. The trim removed 0 bases at V and 3 bases at J, leaving 1 base unmatched. This chain's CDR3 is CASSLAGQDYGYTF. As DNA, the CDR3 is TGTGCCAGCAGCTTAGCAGGACAGGACTATGGCTACACCTTC.

A few counts support this clone. The chain is built from TRBV28 and TRBJ2-7; 8 bases fit TRBD2. V lost 6 bases to trimming and J lost 6 bases; unmatched junction nucleotides: 7. Germline-derived CDR1 and CDR2 are MDHEN and SYDVKM. The CDR3 is made up of 13 amino acids. Here the CDR3 reads CASRPSSGVEQYF. CDR3 bases: TGTGCCAGCAGACCCAGTAGCGGGGTCGAGCAGTACTTC.

In its sample, this clone was seen once. The rearrangement links TRBV18 to TRBJ2-3; D gene unclear. Trimming cost V 6 bases and J 6 bases, with 13 bases left between them. Germline V gene lookup returns CDR1 KGHSH and CDR2 LQKENI. This CDR3 comprises 13 residues. As DNA, the CDR3 is TGTGCCAGCTCGCTTGGGATGGGGGATACGCAGTATTTT. Translation gives CASSLGMGDTQYF.

This chain links TRBV6-2 or TRBV6-3 with TRBJ2-7, with D hard to call. V was clipped by 0 bases and J by 2 bases, with 8 bases between them. The CDR3 loop spans 14 amino acids. Germline V gene lookup returns CDR1 MNHEY and CDR2 SVGEGT. The CDR3 nucleotides are TGTGCCAGCAGTTACTCGACTCTAGCCTACGAGCAGTACTTC. As protein: CASSYSTLAYEQYF.

The chain recombines TRBV29-1 with TRBJ1-5, with D unresolved. V was shortened by 4 bases and J by 5 bases, with 9 bases between the two germline ends. CDR3 length equals 12 residues. Germline CDR1 is SQVTM and CDR2 is ANQGSEA. The CDR3 coding sequence is TGCAGCGTTGGGTCAGAGGATCAGCCCCAGCATTTT. Translating gives CSVGSEDQPQHF. Filled out from reference TRBV29-1 and TRBJ1-5, the complete variable domain reads SAVISQKPSRDICQRGTSLTIQCQVDSQVTMMFWYRQQPGQSLTLIATANQGSEATYESGFVIDKFPISRPNLTFSTLTVSNMSPEDSSIYLCSVGSEDQPQHFGDGTRLSIL.

The rearrangement links TRBV6-2 or TRBV6-3 to TRBJ1-5, with D tentatively TRBD1 (5 bases). Trimming shortened V by 2 bases and J by 2 bases, and 10 bases separated the two germline ends. Germline V gene sequence: CDR1 MNHEY, CDR2 SVGEGT. The length of the CDR3 is 15 residues. In DNA form, the CDR3 reads TGTGCCAGCAGTTACCCCCAGGGACGCAATCAGCCCCAGCATTTT. Translation: CASSYPQGRNQPQHF.

The J gene is TRBJ1-5, the V gene TRBV24-1; no definite D call. The germline CDR1 and CDR2 sequences are KGHDR and SFDVKD. CDR3 size: 15 residues. The V gene lost 3 bases and the J gene lost 4 bases, with 12 bases spanning the gap. The CDR3 bases are TGTGCCACCAGTGATGCACTAGGAGGGAATCAGCCCCAGCATTTT. This gives the protein CATSDALGGNQPQHF.

The count of this clone is one. The chain joins TRBV5-1 to TRBJ2-1; D is undetermined. The CDR3 is 12 residues long. Germline loops: CDR1 SGHRS, CDR2 YFSETQ. V was clipped by 5 bases and J by 4 bases, with 7 bases between them. The DNA of the CDR3 is TGCGCCAGCAGAGTAGAATACAATGAGCAGTTCTTC. It encodes CASRVEYNEQFF.

In nucleotides, the CDR3 is TGTGCCAGCAGCCCACTAGCGGGGCGGATCTACGAGCAGTACTTC. Protein product: CASSPLAGRIYEQYF. This chain uses TRBV14 with TRBJ2-7; TRBD2 aligns across 10 bases. This CDR3 comprises 15 residues. CDR1 is SGHDN and CDR2 is FVKESK in the germline V gene. The trim removed 4 bases at V and 3 bases at J, leaving 6 bases unmatched.

CDR3 sequence (DNA): TGCGCCAGCAGCATGGGGGACAGCAACACTGAAGCTTTCTTT. Amino acid sequence: CASSMGDSNTEAFF. The chain carries TRBV5-1 and TRBJ1-1; 7 nucleotides line up with TRBD1. The germline V gene has CDR1 SGHRS and CDR2 YFSETQ. The ends lost 4 bases at V and 2 bases at J; junction bases unmatched: 5. The CDR3 consists of 14 residues. Combining the CDR3 with reference TRBV5-1 and TRBJ1-1 gives the whole variable domain KAGVTQTPRYLIKTRGQQVTLSCSPISGHRSVSWYQQTPGQGLQFLFEYFSETQRNKGNFPGRFSGRQFSNSRSEMNVSTLELGDSALYLCASSMGDSNTEAFFGQGTRLTVV.

The chain uses TRBV7-3 and TRBJ2-2; D remains ambiguous. The V gene lost 5 bases and the J gene lost 5 bases, with 21 bases spanning the gap. Germline V lookup: CDR1 SGHTA, CDR2 FQGTGA. This CDR3 is 17 amino acids long. The CDR3 region is CASSPNTRTMGTGELFF. The CDR3 bases are TGTGCCAGCAGCCCAAACACTCGTACAATGGGAACCGGGGAGCTGTTTTTT.

V usage is TRBV7-9 and J usage is TRBJ2-5; tentative D call: TRBD1 (6 bases). This CDR3 has 14 amino acids. The germline gives CDR1 SEHNR, CDR2 FQNEAQ (reference sequence). Trimming stripped 0 bases from V and 5 bases from J, with 10 bases between. The CDR3 DNA is TGTGCCAGCAGCTTAGCGGACAGCCGTGAGACCCAGTACTTC. Encoded protein: CASSLADSRETQYF.

This chain joins TRBV6-5 and TRBJ1-1; D not resolved. Trimming removed 5 bases at V and 6 bases at J, with 16 bases between. The germline gives CDR1 MNHEY, CDR2 SVGAGI. The CDR3 consists of 14 residues. For the CDR3, the DNA is TGTGCCAGCAGTCCCTTCAGAATTTTGTCTGAAGCTTTCTTT. Residues: CASSPFRILSEAFF.

The sample holds one count of this clone. The genes are TRBV7-8 and TRBJ1-1, with 9 bases lining up with TRBD1. V dropped 5 bases and J dropped 1; count of bases not matched to a gene: 8. Germline lookup yields CDR1 SGHVS and CDR2 FQNEAQ. The CDR3 covers 16 residues. CDR3 nucleotide sequence: TGTGCCAGCAGCCCGACTTCGGGACAGGGGAACACTGAAGCTTTCTTT. Translating it yields CASSPTSGQGNTEAFF.